Sequencing of this T cell receptor (beta chain) was carried out in a study of blood T cell repertoires in COVID-19. The CDR3 loop spans 17 amino acids. In this sample, this clone turned up a few times. In the source study's methods: It was from reference gene primer amplification that nucleated cell counts were estimated. Assay used: immunoSEQ multiplex PCR; TCRdb lists only in-frame clones, some missing. V and J calls and clone size are copied from that table; D and trimming were computed from the DNA. The table lists about 230,000 clones, around 78% of them singletons, with just over 2.5% in the top ten.

Sample: peripheral blood. The chain recombines TRBV12-2 with TRBJ1-2; TRBD1 is the table's D call, not checked against the DNA. TRBV12-2 is given as a pseudogene. This TCR was recovered from a woman aged 70 to 79 with active or convalescent COVID-19. This CDR3 reads CASRTGGRAACRQGYTF. CDR3 DNA sequence: TGTGCAAGTCGCACAGGGGGGAGGGCGGCCTGCCGGCAAGGCTACACCTTC.